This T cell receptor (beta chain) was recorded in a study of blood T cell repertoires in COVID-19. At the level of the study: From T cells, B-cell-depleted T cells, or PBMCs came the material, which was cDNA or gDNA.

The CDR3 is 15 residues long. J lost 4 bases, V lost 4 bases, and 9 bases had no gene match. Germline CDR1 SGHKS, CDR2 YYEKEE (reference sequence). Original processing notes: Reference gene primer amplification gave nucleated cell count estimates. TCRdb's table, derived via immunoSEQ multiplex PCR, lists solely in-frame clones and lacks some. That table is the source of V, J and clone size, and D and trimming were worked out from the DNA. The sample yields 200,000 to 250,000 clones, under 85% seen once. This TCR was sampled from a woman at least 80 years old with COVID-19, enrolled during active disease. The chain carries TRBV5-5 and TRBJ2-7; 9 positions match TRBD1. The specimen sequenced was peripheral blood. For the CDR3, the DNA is TGTGCCAGCAGCAGGCAGGGACAGGGAGGATACGAGCAGTACTTC. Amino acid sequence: CASSRQGQGGYEQYF. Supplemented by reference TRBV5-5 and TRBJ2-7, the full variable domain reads DAGVTQSPTHLIKTRGQQVTLRCSPISGHKSVSWYQQVLGQGPQFIFQYYEKEERGRGNFPDRFSARQFPNYSSELNVNALLLGDSALYLCASSRQGQGGYEQYFGPGTRLTVT.